This TCR beta chain emerged from a study of T-cell reconstitution after alpha-beta-depleted transplantation in children (dated by TCRdb to the mid-2010s). About the study as a whole: Using TCR repertoire profiling, the study quantitatively followed how T-cell immune reconstitution unfolded in children after TCRalphabeta/CD19-depleted allogeneic hematopoietic cell transplantation.

Libraries were made using PCR. Sequencing was carried out with an Illumina HiSeq 2500. To normalize quantification of the TCRbeta repertoire, the TCR libraries were built with molecular barcoding that relied on unique molecular identifiers. The raw public data were reprocessed by TCRdb itself: fastp quality trimming at Q25, MiXCR clonotype calling, in-frame beta chains only. Every entry covers one CDR3 protein and lists the most common genes and DNA from its rows. The sample records approximately 390,000 distinct CDR3 sequences, 11% of which are singletons. The top ten hold roughly 5% of the sample. Reading the germline V gene gives CDR1 SGDLS and CDR2 YYNGEE. Measured from the cysteine to the phenylalanine, the CDR3 is 16 residues long. The retained sequence is limited to the CDR3, 48 bases, with the frame set at the first base. Clipping removes 4 bases from V and 6 bases from J, with 7 as the unmatched junction base count.

This clonotype was observed many times. No antigen is known for it. No base quality information exists; no much larger clone differs at one position. Here the sequenced sample was PBMCs from the stem cell graft donor, taken from the stem cell graft. The rearrangement joined TRBV9 to TRBJ2-3, and 14 junction bases match TRBD2. The sequence came from a human donor who donated a stem cell graft to a child with acute myeloid leukemia. The sequence in DNA is TGTGCCAGCAGCCCTACGACTAGCGGGGGGGCGGATACGCAGTATTTT. The translation is CASSPTTSGGADTQYF. With the rest looked up from the reference TRBV9 and TRBJ2-3 genes rather than sequenced, the full variable domain is DSGVTQTPKHLITATGQRVTLRCSPRSGDLSVYWYQQSLDQGLQFLIQYYNGEERAKGNILERFSAQQFPDLHSELNLSSLELGDSALYFCASSPTTSGGADTQYFGPGTRLTVL.